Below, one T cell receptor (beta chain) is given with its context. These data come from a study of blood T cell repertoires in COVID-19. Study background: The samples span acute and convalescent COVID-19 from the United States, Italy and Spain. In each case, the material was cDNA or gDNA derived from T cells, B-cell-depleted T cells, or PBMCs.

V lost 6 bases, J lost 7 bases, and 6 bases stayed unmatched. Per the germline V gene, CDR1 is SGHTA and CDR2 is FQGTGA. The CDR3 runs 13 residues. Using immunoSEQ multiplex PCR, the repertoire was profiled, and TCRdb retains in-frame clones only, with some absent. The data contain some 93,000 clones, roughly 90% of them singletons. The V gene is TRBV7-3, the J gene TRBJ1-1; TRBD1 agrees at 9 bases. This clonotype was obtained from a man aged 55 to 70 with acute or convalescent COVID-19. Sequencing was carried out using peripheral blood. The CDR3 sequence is CASSSTGGVEAFF. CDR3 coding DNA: TGTGCCAGCAGTAGCACAGGGGGCGTTGAAGCTTTCTTT. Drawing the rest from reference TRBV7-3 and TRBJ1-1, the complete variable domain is GAGVSQTPSNKVTEKGKYVELRCDPISGHTALYWYRQSLGQGPEFLIYFQGTGAADDSGLPNDRFFAVRPEGSVSTLKIQRTERGDSAVYLCASSSTGGVEAFFGQGTRLTVV.